This TCR beta chain was identified during a study of metastatic and nonmetastatic thyroid tumors. Background on the study: Repertoires were compared across blood and tumor or nodule tissue from malignant and benign thyroid patients.

Note on this clone: Its antigen is unknown.

Authors' data handling: To classify distant metastasis in papillary thyroid cancer, a model was built from CDR3 differences across clinicopathological groups. Via MiXCR, TCRdb re-called the PCR reads. V and J calls and clone size were set by TCRdb, not the authors. This table has 15,000 to 20,000 clones, 20% to 30% appearing once. Ahead of thyroid surgery, no patient had received treatment of any kind. The CDR3 runs 12 residues. With 8 bases removed from V and 4 bases from J, the gap between germline ends came to 11 bases. Study results and limitations: For both blood and tumor, malignant thyroid tumors reportedly showed significantly higher TCR beta diversity than benign nodules did.

The clonotype was recovered from a female donor with papillary thyroid cancer or a benign thyroid nodule (not recorded which). Some clones in this sample may be carry-over from other donors' samples. Sequenced: adjacent normal tissue. J is TRBJ1-2 and V is TRBV12-3 or TRBV12-4; unclear D gene. The CDR3 nucleotides are TGTGCCAGCGGACGGGGAAGCTATGGCTACACCTTC. Residues: CASGRGSYGYTF.